This T cell receptor beta chain was sequenced for a study of blood T cell repertoires in COVID-19. Study in general: Sites in the United States, Italy and Spain provided acute and convalescent COVID-19 samples. The analysed material was cDNA or gDNA that came from T cells, B-cell-depleted T cells, or PBMCs.

Using immunoSEQ multiplex PCR, the repertoire was profiled, and TCRdb retains in-frame clones only, with some absent. The top ten hold under 3% of the sample, which has about 170,000 clones, roughly 86% seen once. V dropped 5 bases and J dropped 3 bases, with 9 bases sitting between them. In germline, CDR1 is LNHDA, CDR2 SQIVND (reference sequence). The CDR3 covers 13 residues. The chain employs TRBV19 and TRBJ2-3; unclear D gene. Sequenced material: peripheral blood. This TCR derives from an elderly woman with COVID-19, enrolled during active disease. In nucleotides, the CDR3 is TGTGCCAGTAGTTTCTCTGAGACAGATACGCAGTATTTT. Protein: CASSFSETDTQYF. Combining the CDR3 with reference TRBV19 and TRBJ2-3 gives the whole variable domain DGGITQSPKYLFRKEGQNVTLSCEQNLNHDAMYWYRQDPGQGLRLIYYSQIVNDFQKGDIAEGYSVSREKKESFPLTVTSAQKNPTAFYLCASSFSETDTQYFGPGTRLTVL.